In this sample, the clone carrying this TCR beta chain turned up many times. The antigen is not known. Authors of the study amplified TCR beta CDR3 regions from RNA transcripts. First-round RT-PCR with HTBI primers amplified the TCR CDR3 region. Each CDR3 protein is one row after TCRdb ran MiXCR on the multiplex PCR reads. The repertoire has under 350,000 distinct CDR3 sequences, about 20% of them found once; the top ten carry around 47%. The V end was cut by 5 bases, the J end by 7 bases, with 7 bases between. Germline values: CDR1 SGHAT, CDR2 FQNNGV. The CDR3 runs 11 residues. The data were taken from a study of T cells in Graves' hyperthyroidism and ophthalmopathy. Overall study results and limits: Researchers found most expanded thyroid clonotypes above 0.001 in blood as well.

Hyperthyroidism was newly diagnosed in patients aged 18 to 65 (duration under 2 months). Diagnostic assessment was based on clinical symptoms, serum thyroxine and TRAb, thyroid ultrasound and orbital computed tomography. The TCR was taken from a woman in her forties or fifties with Graves' hyperthyroidism. J is TRBJ2-3 and V is TRBV11-2, with D perhaps matching TRBD1 (6 bases). The sequencing sample was made of blood. CDR3 coding DNA: TGTGCCAGCAGCGGGACATATACGCAGTATTTT. Its protein product is CASSGTYTQYF.